This note documents a single TCR beta chain sequence. This sample was included in a study of blood T cell repertoires in COVID-19. Whole-study context: Acute and convalescent COVID-19 specimens originated in the United States, Italy and Spain.

Donors were grouped by their self-reported clinical history. Two negative PCRs, clearance, or symptom resolution were required of recovered Cohort 3 donors. Germline values: CDR1 MGHRA, CDR2 YSYEKL. V lost 3 bases and J lost 2, with 14 bases in between. The CDR3 is 16 residues long. In the authors' methods: Amplified reference gene primers provided the basis for estimating nucleated cell counts. Measured with immunoSEQ multiplex PCR; TCRdb has only the in-frame clones, and not every one. The D gene and trimming were derived from the DNA, and the V and J assignments and clone size from that table. The sample consists of approximately 300,000 clones, roughly 86% of them appearing once.

The clonotype comes from a woman aged 25 to 39 who had recovered from COVID-19. The sequenced sample was PBMCs or T cells enriched from blood (not recorded which). The rearrangement links TRBV4-1 to TRBJ2-1; tentative D call: TRBD2 (5 bases). CDR3 protein: CASSHLTKRAYNEQFF. CDR3 nucleotide sequence: TGCGCCAGCAGCCACCTGACTAAACGGGCCTACAATGAGCAGTTCTTC.